This T cell receptor (beta chain) was observed in a study of blood T cell repertoires in COVID-19. Study-level background: Samples taken during acute and convalescent COVID-19 were collected in the United States, Italy and Spain.

Sequencing used immunoSEQ multiplex PCR; TCRdb keeps in-frame clones, though not all of them. The sample has more than 300,000 clones; approximately 87% are singletons. Trimming removed 6 bases from V and 0 bases from J, with 12 bases in between. The CDR3 loop spans 14 amino acids. Per the germline V gene, CDR1 is GTSNPN and CDR2 is SVGIG (reference sequence). The chain is built from TRBV30 and TRBJ1-3; no definite D call. The receptor was derived from a woman in her thirties with COVID-19, enrolled during active disease. Material for sequencing was peripheral blood. CDR3 coding DNA: TGTGCCTGCTTTTACAGTGGCTCTGGAAACACCATATATTTT. Protein sequence: CACFYSGSGNTIYF.